This TCR beta chain originates from a study of PD-1 blockade in classical Hodgkin lymphoma. Points from the study as a whole: Only CD4+ TCR diversity, not CD8+, had risen significantly by C4D1. Patients who responded completely had about the same baseline diversity as newly diagnosed patients. Newly diagnosed patients had baseline TCR diversity that was reportedly lower than that of healthy donors.

A remark on this clone: The antigen remains undetermined.

The method was immunoSEQ multiplex PCR; TCRdb's version includes in-frame clones alone and lacks a portion of them. Of some 15,000 clones detected, 70% to 85% appear once; the ten largest clones hold around 24%. Germline V CDR1 and CDR2: LNHNV, YYDKDF (reference sequence). Losses at the gene ends were 3 bases for V and 1 base for J; bases not matched to a gene: 3. The CDR3 length is 15 residues. Exposure to brentuximab vedotin varied, and each patient had relapsed following autologous stem cell transplantation. Patients reached a best response of complete response, partial response or progressive disease.

The input for sequencing was peripheral blood mononuclear cells (PBMCs), taken at baseline. The clonotype originates from a human donor with classical Hodgkin lymphoma. V and J are TRBV15 and TRBJ1-3, with 7 bases aligning to TRBD1. CDR3 bases: TGTGCCACCAGCAGCCAGACAGGGTCTGGAAACACCATATATTTT. Translating gives CATSSQTGSGNTIYF.